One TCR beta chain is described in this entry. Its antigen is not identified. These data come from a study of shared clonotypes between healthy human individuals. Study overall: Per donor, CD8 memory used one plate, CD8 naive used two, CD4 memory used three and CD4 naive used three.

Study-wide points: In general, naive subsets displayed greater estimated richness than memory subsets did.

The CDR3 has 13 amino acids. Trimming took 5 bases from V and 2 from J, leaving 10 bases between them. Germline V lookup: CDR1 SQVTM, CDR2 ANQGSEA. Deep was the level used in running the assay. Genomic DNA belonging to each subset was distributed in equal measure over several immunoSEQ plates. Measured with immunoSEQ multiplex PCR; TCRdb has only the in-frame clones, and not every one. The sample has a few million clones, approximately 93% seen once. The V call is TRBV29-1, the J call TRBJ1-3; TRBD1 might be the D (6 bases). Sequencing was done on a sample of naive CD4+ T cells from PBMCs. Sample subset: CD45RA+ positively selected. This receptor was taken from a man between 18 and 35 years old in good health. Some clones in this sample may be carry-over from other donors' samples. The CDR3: CSVTQGPGNTIYF. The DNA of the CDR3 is TGCAGCGTTACACAGGGACCTGGAAACACCATATATTTT.